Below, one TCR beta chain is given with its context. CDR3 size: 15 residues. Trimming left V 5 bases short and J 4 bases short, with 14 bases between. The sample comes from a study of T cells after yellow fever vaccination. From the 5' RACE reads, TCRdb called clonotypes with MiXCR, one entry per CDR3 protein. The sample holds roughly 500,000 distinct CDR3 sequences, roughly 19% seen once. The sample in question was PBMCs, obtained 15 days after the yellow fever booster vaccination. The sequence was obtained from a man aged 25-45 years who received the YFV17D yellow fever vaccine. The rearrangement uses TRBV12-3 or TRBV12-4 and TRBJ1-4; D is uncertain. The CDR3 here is CASSPPGQINEKLFF. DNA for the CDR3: TGTGCCAGCAGTCCGCCAGGCCAGATTAATGAAAAACTGTTTTTT.